This is a list of T cell receptor beta chains from one sample in a study of cytomegalovirus exposure and HLA in healthy donors. Sequenced by immunoSEQ multiplex PCR; TCRdb stores in-frame clones only, minus some. The sample yields more than 100,000 clones, 80% seen once. The sequenced material came from PBMCs. The receptors were gathered from a man aged 35-49 years in good health and CMV-seronegative. CDR3s include the opening cysteine and the closing phenylalanine or tryptophan. Each record gives: J gene, V gene, clone size, D gene, CDR3 DNA, CDR3 protein. The D gene is left open where the match is weak. Only some rows state a clone size, as once, few, many or a class for expanded clones.

TRBJ2-7,TRBV6-4,once,-,TGTGCCAGCAGTGCCCCTTTAGCGTCCTACGAGCAGTACTTC,CASSAPLASYEQYF
TRBJ1-4,TRBV7-9,once,TRBD1,TGTGCCAGCAGCCGCGACAGGGGCAATGAAAAACTGTTTTTT,CASSRDRGNEKLFF
TRBJ1-4,TRBV6-1,-,-,TGTGCCAGCACTCCCGGTGGGAGTAATGAAAAACTGTTTTTT,CASTPGGSNEKLFF
TRBJ2-5,TRBV28,once,TRBD2,TGTGCCAGCAGCGTATTGGGGGGGGTCGGGGCACCTCAAGAGACCCAGTACTTC,CASSVLGGVGAPQETQYF
TRBJ2-3,TRBV6-1,-,TRBD2,TGTGCCAGCAGTGAGCTAGCGGGGGGCTTTACAGATACGCAGTATTTT,CASSELAGGFTDTQYF
TRBJ1-5,TRBV6-5,few,-,TGTGCCAGCAGTTCCCAGGCGAGAAATCAGCCCCAGCATTTT,CASSSQARNQPQHF
TRBJ2-5,TRBV5-4,-,TRBD2,TGTGCCAGCAGCCCCAATGGGGGGAGGGTGGGAGAGACCCAGTACTTC,CASSPNGGRVGETQYF
TRBJ2-1,TRBV6-5,-,TRBD2,TGTGCCAGCAGTGCCCTAACTAGCGGTGAGCAGTTCTTC,CASSALTSGEQFF
TRBJ1-6,TRBV28,-,-,TGTGCCAGCGGGCCCGAGGGTGCGCTGAATTCACCCCTCCACTTT,CASGPEGALNSPLHF
TRBJ2-5,TRBV25-1,-,-,TGTGCCAGCAGTGTCGACATGCCTGGGACCCAGTACTTC,CASSVDMPGTQYF
TRBJ1-4,TRBV6-1,-,TRBD1,TGTGCCAGCACGACAGGGGAGGCTGCTAATGAAAAACTGTTTTTT,CASTTGEAANEKLFF
TRBJ2-7,TRBV12-2,-,-,TGTGCAAGTCGCTCATCCGGGACAGGGAAGGGCGAGCAGTACTTC,CASRSSGTGKGEQYF